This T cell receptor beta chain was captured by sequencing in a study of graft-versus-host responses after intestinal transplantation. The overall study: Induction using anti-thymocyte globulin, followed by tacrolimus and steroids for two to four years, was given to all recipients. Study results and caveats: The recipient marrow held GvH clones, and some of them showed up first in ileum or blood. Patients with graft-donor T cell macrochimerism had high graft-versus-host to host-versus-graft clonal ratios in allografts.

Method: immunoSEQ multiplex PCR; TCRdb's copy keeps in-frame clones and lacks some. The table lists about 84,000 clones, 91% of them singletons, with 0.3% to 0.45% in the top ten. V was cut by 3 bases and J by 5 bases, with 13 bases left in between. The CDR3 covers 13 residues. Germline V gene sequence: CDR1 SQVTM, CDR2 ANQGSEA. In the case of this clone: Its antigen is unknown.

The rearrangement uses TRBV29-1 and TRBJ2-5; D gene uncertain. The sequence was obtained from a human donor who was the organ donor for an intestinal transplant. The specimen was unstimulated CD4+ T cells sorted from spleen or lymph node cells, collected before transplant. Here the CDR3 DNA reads TGCAGCGTTGAGAGGATTGCTTTGGAGACCCAGTACTTC. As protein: CSVERIALETQYF.